This T cell receptor beta chain was sequenced in a study of shared clonotypes between healthy human individuals. Naivety among CD8 cells was defined by CD45RO negativity and positive CCR7 selection, thereby excluding terminally differentiated effector memory CD45RA+ cells. About this clone itself: What it recognizes is unknown.

Profiled with immunoSEQ multiplex PCR; TCRdb holds only in-frame clones, not every one. There are around 2,000,000 clones in the sample; over 85% occur only once, and roughly 1.1% lies in the top ten. General study points: Naive CD4 clonotypes were shared across a handful of donors at 4.5% to 6.5%.

Germline CDR1 GTSNPN, CDR2 SVGIG (reference sequence). The germline V and J ends were trimmed by 2 bases and 8 bases, with 9 bases remaining between them. This CDR3 spans 11 amino acids. The chain carries TRBV30 and TRBJ1-1; D not resolved. This TCR derives from a man aged 18 to 29 in good health. Sample: naive CD8+ T cells sorted from blood. The CDR3 DNA is TGTGCCTGGAGTTATGCAGCCGAAGCTTTCTTT. Translated: CAWSYAAEAFF.